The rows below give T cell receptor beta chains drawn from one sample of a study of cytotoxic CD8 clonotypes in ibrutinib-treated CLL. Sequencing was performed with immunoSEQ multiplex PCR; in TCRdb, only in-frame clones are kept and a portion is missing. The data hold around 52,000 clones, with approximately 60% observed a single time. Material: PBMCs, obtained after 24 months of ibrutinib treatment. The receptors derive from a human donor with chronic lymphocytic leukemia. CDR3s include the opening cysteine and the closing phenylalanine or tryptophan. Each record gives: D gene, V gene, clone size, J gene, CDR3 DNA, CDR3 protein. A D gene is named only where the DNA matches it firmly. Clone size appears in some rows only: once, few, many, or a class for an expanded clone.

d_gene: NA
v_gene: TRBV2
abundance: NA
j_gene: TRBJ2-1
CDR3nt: TGTGCCAGCAGAACAGGGATAAGCTCCTACAATGAGCAGTTCTTC
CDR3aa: CASRTGISSYNEQFF

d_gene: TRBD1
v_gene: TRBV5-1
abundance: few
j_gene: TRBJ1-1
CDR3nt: TGCGCCAGCAGCTTGGTTCCGACAGGGGAATACACTGAAGCTTTCTTT
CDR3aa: CASSLVPTGEYTEAFF

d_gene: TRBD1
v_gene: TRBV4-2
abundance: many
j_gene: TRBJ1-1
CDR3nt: TGTGCCAGCAGCCAAGACCGTGACAGGGACCAAGCTTTCTTT
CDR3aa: CASSQDRDRDQAFF

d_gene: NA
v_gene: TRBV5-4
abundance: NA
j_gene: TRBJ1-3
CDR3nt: TGTGCCAGCAGCGTTACAGGGATCTCTGGAAACACCATATATTTT
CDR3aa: CASSVTGISGNTIYF

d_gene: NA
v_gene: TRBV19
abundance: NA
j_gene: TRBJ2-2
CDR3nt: TGTGCCAGTAGCGGCACATGGACCGGGGAGCTGTTTTTT
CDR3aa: CASSGTWTGELFF

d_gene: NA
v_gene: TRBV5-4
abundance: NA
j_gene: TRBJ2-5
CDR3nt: TGTGCCTGGAGGGGTGAAGAGACCCAGTACTTC
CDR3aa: CAWRGEETQYF

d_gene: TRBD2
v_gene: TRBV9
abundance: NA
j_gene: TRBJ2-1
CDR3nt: TGTGCCAGCAGCCCGTTTCTAGCGGCGGCTGGGAATGAGCAGTTCTTC
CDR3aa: CASSPFLAAAGNEQFF

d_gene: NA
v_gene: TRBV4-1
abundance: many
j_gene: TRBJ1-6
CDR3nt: TGCGCCAGCCCGAGGTGCGGGTCGGGGGGCGTCCCCTATAATTCACCCCTCCACTTT
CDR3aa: CASPRCGSGGVPYNSPLHF

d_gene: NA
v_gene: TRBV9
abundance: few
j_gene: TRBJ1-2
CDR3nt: TGTGCCAGCAGCGTAGTCGGGGGGTATCGCTACACCTTC
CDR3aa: CASSVVGGYRYTF

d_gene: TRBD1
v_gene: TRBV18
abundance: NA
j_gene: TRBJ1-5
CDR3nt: TGTGCCAGCTCACTCGGACAGGGTGATCAGCCCCAGCATTTT
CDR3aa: CASSLGQGDQPQHF

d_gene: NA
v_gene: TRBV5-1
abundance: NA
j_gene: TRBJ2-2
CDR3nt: TGCGCCAGCAGCTTGGGGGGGAACACCGGGGAGCTGTTTTTT
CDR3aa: CASSLGGNTGELFF

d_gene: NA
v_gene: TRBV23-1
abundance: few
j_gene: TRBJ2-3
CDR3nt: TGCGCCAGCAGTCAATCGCGAGACCGAGGCACAGATACGCAGTATTTT
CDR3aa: CASSQSRDRGTDTQYF

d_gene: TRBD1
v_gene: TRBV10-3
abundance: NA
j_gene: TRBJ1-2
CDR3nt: TGTGCCATCAGTAACACTTCCCGGGACAGGACCTTCTATGGCTACACCTTC
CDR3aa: CAISNTSRDRTFYGYTF

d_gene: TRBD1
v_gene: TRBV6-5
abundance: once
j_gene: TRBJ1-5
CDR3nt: TGTGCCAGCAGTACCCGGGACAGGATTTCGGAGCCCCAGCATTTT
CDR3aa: CASSTRDRISEPQHF

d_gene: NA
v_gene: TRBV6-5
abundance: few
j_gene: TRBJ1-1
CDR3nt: TGTGCCAGCAGTTACTCGGTCTTGCTGAACACTGAAGCTTTCTTT
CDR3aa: CASSYSVLLNTEAFF

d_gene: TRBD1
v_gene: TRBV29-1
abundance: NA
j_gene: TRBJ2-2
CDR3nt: TGCAGCGTTAGGACAGGGGGGACCGGGGAGCTGTTTTTT
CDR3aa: CSVRTGGTGELFF

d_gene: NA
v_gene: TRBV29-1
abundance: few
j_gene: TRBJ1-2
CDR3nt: TGCAGCGTTGAAAACACAGTCTATGGCTACACCTTC
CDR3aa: CSVENTVYGYTF

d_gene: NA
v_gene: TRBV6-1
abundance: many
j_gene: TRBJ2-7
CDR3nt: TGTGCCAGCAGTGAGAGCTCCTACGAGCAGTACTTC
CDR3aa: CASSESSYEQYF

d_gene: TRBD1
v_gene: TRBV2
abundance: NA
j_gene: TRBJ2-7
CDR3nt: TGTGCCAGCAGCCAGACAGGGGGATTTTACGAGCAGTACTTC
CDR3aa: CASSQTGGFYEQYF

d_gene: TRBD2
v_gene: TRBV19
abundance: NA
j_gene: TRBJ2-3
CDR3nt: TGTGCCAGTAACGCGGGAGTGGAAGATACGCAGTATTTT
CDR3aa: CASNAGVEDTQYF

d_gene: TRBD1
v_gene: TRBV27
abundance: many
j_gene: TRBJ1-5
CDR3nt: TGTGCCAGCAGTCTACGACAGGGGTTGAGCAATCAGCCCCAGCATTTT
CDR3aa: CASSLRQGLSNQPQHF

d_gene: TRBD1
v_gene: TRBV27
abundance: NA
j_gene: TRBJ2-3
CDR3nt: TGTGCCAGCAATTACCGGGACAGGGGCCCAGATACGCAGTATTTT
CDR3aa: CASNYRDRGPDTQYF

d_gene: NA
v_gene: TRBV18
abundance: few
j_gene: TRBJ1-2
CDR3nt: TGTGCCAGCTCACCGTCCGAGCTCTTAGGGGGCTACACCTTC
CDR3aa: CASSPSELLGGYTF

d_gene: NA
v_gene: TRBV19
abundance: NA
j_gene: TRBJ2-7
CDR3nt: TGTGCCAGTAGTATAAAACCTGCTGTCGAGCAGTACTTC
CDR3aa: CASSIKPAVEQYF

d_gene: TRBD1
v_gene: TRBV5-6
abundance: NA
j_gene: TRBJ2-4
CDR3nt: TGTGCCAGCAGCAACGGACAGGGGGCCAAAAACATTCAGTACTTC
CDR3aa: CASSNGQGAKNIQYF

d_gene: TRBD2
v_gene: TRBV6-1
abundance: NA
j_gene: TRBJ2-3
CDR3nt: TGTGCCAGCAGATCAGATCTAGCGGTAAATACGCAGTATTTT
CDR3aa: CASRSDLAVNTQYF

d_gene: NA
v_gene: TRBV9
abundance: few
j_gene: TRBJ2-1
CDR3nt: TGTGCCAGCAGGGCTAGCGTCGGCAATGAGCAGTTCTTC
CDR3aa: CASRASVGNEQFF

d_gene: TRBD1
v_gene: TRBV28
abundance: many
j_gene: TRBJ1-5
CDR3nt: TGTGCCAGCAGTTTCCCAGGGACAGGGAATCAGCCCCAGCATTTT
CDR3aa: CASSFPGTGNQPQHF

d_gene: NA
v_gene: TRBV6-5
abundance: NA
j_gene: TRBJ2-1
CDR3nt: TGTGCCAGCAGTTCCGGGGGACGGACCTACAATGAGCAGTTCTTC
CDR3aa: CASSSGGRTYNEQFF

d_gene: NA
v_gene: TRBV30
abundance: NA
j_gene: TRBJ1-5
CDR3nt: TGTGCCTGGAGCCCAGACCCTCGCGATCAGCCCCAGCATTTT
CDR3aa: CAWSPDPRDQPQHF

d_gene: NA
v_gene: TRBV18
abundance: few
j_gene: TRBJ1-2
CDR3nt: TGTGCCAGCTCACGAGAAGGGGAGGCGAAGCATGGCTACACCTTC
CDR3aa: CASSREGEAKHGYTF

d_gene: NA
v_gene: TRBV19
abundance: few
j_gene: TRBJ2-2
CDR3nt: TGTGCCAGTAGCCCCCAAAGCGGGGAGCTGTTTTTT
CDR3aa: CASSPQSGELFF

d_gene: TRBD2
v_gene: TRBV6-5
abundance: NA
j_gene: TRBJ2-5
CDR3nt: TGTGCCAGCAGTTACACTAGCGGGGGGGCTGTTGAGACCCAGTACTTC
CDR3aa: CASSYTSGGAVETQYF

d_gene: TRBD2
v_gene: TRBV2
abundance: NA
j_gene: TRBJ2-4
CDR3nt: TGTGCCAGCAGTTCGACTAGCGGGGGGCCCGGGGCCAAAAACATTCAGTACTTC
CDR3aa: CASSSTSGGPGAKNIQYF

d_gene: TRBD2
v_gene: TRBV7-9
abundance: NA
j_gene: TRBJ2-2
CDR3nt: TGTGCCAGCAGCAAATGGACTAGCGACAACACCGGGGAGCTGTTTTTT
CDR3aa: CASSKWTSDNTGELFF

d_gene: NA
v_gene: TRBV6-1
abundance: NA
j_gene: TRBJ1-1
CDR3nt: TGTGCCAGCGTCGAGACAGCGTCCCCTGAAGCTTTCTTT
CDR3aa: CASVETASPEAFF

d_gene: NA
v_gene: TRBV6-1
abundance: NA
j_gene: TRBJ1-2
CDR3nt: TGTGCCAGCAGCGAAGACAGGATCTATGGCTACACCTTC
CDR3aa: CASSEDRIYGYTF

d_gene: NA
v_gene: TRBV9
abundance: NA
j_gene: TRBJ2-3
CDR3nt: TGTGCCAGCAGCGTAGGGAATACGCAGTATTTT
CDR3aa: CASSVGNTQYF

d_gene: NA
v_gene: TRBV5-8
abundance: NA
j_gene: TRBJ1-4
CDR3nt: TGTGCCAGCAGCTTGGAGCTGTTCGCCGAAAAACTGTTTTTT
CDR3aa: CASSLELFAEKLFF

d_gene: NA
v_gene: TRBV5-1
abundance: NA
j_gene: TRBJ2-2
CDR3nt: TGCGCCAGCAGCTTGGGTTTATCGGGCCTAGGGAACACCGGGGAGCTGTTTTTT
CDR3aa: CASSLGLSGLGNTGELFF

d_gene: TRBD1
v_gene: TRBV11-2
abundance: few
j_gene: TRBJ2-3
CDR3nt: TGTGCCAGCAGCCAGGACAGGGGACGCACAGATACGCAGTATTTT
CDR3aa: CASSQDRGRTDTQYF

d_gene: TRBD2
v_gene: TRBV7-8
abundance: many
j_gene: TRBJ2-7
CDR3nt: TGTGCCAGCAGCTTCTCAGGGAGGGACGAGCAGTACTTC
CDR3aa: CASSFSGRDEQYF

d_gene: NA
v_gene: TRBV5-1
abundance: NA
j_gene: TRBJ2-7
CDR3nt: TGCGCCAGCAGCTTGCACGGTCAGGACGACGAGCAGTACTTC
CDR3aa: CASSLHGQDDEQYF